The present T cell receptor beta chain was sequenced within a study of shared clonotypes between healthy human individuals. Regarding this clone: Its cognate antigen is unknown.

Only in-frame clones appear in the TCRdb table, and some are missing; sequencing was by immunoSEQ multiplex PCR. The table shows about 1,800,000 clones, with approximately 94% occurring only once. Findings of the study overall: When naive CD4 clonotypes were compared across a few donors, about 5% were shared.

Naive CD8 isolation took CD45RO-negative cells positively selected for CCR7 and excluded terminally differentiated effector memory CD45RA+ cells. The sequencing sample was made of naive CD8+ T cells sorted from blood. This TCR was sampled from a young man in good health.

In DNA form, the CDR3 reads TGTGCCAGCTCACTTACAGGGGGGACTCCGGATACGCAGTATTTT. Encoded protein: CASSLTGGTPDTQYF. The rearrangement joins TRBV18 to TRBJ2-3, with TRBD1 matching 8 bases. V was pared by 4 bases and J by 6 bases, with 9 bases of the junction left unmatched. The CDR3 length is 15 residues. CDR1 is KGHSH, CDR2 LQKENI, per germline.